These 7 T cell receptor beta chains came from one sample sequenced in a study of a mutant IDH1 vaccine in newly diagnosed glioma. Their antigens remain unidentified. As to time point: week 11, during vaccination. Each dose delivered 300 ug of mutant IDH1 20-mer peptide subcutaneously with imiquimod. Sequencing used immunoSEQ multiplex PCR; TCRdb keeps in-frame clones, though not all of them. The table lists 110,000 or so clones, roughly 90% of them singletons. Specimen: PBMCs, collected from a glioma patient whose treatment included an IDH1 peptide vaccine. All receptors derive from a woman aged 50 to 60 with glioma.

The rearrangement joins TRBV5-1 to TRBJ2-7; 16 bases match TRBD2. The CDR3 totals 16 residues. The germline gives CDR1 SGHRS, CDR2 YFSETQ. V gave up 3 bases and J gave up 2 bases; unmatched junction bases: 2. The CDR3 loop is CASSYGTSGRAYEQYF. CDR3 in DNA: TGCGCCAGCAGCTACGGGACTAGCGGGAGGGCCTACGAGCAGTACTTC.

This CDR3 reads CASSFRRLASTDTQYF. CDR3 bases: TGTGCCAGCAGCTTCCGACGTCTAGCTAGCACAGATACGCAGTATTTT. This rearrangement joins TRBV11-2 to TRBJ2-3, with D possibly being TRBD2 (5 bases). The germline V gene has CDR1 SGHAT and CDR2 FQNNGV. The CDR3 covers 16 residues. V was clipped by 3 bases and J by 0 bases, with 13 bases between them.

The rearrangement joins TRBV20-1 to TRBJ2-7; no definite D call. Trimming left V 3 bases short and J 4 bases short, with 7 bases between. The CDR3 totals 11 residues. Germline V gene sequence: CDR1 DFQATT, CDR2 SNEGSKA (reference sequence). Written as DNA, the CDR3 is TGCAGTGCTAGCTCGGATTACGAGCAGTACTTC. Protein sequence: CSASSDYEQYF.

The rearrangement links TRBV30 to TRBJ1-5, with no clear D. Between the trimmed V and J ends, which lost 1 base and 7 bases, there was a span of 8 bases. The CDR3 consists of 12 residues. In germline, CDR1 is GTSNPN, CDR2 SVGIG (reference sequence). The DNA for the CDR3 is TGTGCCTGGAGTGCTGGACGGCAGCCCCAGCATTTT. The encoded protein is CAWSAGRQPQHF.

This sequence joins TRBV18 and TRBJ1-3; unclear D gene. Germline V CDR1 and CDR2: KGHSH, LQKENI. This CDR3 contains 16 residues. V was clipped by 3 bases and J by 0 bases, with 12 bases between them. The CDR3 nucleotides are TGTGCCAGCTCACCTACCCAAGCCAGCTCTGGAAACACCATATATTTT. It is translated as CASSPTQASSGNTIYF.

V gene TRBV27 combines with J gene TRBJ2-6; D may be TRBD1 or TRBD2 (5 bases each). Trimming left V 5 bases short and J 15 bases short, with 17 bases between. CDR1 is MNHEY and CDR2 is SMNVEV in the germline V gene (reference sequence). The CDR3 spans 13 residues. In nucleotides, the CDR3 is TGTGCCAGCAGTCCCAGGGACCCCCTGGGCCTGACTTTC. Protein sequence: CASSPRDPLGLTF.

This clone was counted once. V gene TRBV30 combines with J gene TRBJ2-3, with 7 bases fitting TRBD2. After removal of 0 bases from V and 4 bases from J, the junction contained 4 bases not matched to a gene. The CDR3 loop spans 14 amino acids. The V gene's germline CDR1 is GTSNPN and CDR2 SVGIG (reference sequence). Here the CDR3 reads CAWSVDAGADTQYF. The CDR3 bases are TGTGCCTGGAGTGTTGACGCGGGAGCAGATACGCAGTATTTT.